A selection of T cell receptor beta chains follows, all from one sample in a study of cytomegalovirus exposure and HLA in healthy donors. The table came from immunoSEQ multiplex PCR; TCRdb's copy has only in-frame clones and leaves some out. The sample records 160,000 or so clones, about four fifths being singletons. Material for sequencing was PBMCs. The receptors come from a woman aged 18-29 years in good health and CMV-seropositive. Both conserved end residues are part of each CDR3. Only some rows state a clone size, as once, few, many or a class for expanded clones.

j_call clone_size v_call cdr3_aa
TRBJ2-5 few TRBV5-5 CASSFGALAGQETQYF
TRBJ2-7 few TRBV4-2 CASSHQSGGAYEQYF
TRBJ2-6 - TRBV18 CASSRTGEFFSGANVLTF
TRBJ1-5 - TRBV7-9 CASSPGYYQPQHF
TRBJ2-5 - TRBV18 CASSPNIASPQETQYF
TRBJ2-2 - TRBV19 CASRLSRGTGELFF
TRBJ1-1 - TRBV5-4 CASSPDPGLAFF
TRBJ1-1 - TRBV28 CASRHGRDWRMNTEAFF
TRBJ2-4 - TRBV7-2 CASSFSQGWENIQYF
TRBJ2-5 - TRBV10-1 CASSGQVSSTQYF
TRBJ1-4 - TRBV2 CASSDGTLNEKLFF
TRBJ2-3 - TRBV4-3 CASSQGTDTDTQYF
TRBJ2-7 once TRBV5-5 CASSRPPAGTGNYEQYF
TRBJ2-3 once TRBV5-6 CASSLVTGVSTDTQYF
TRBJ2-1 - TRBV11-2 CASSLIRGRNEQFF
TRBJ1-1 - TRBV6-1 CASSSFTIPNTEAFF
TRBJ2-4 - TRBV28 CASSPFRGIAKNSQYF
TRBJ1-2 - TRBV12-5 CASGLVLDRVIYGYTF
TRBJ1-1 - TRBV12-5 CASGSDRVRTEAFF
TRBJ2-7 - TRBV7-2 CASSPRVGDTYEQYF
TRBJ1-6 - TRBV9 CASSVGEGANSPLHF
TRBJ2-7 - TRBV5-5 CASSLITTGAYEQYF
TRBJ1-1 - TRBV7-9 CASSLGANTEAFF
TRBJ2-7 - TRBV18 CASSPRVEQYF
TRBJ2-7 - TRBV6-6 CASSQPRGGVEQYF
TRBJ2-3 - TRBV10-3 CATFHRTSGGAGQTQYF
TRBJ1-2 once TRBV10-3 CAISESGGQGRTYGYTF
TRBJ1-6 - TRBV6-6 CASSYADRARGSPLHF
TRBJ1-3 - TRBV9 CASSVNQGLGNTIYF
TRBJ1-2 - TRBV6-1 CASSEALDRVWEGYTF
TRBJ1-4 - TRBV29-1 CSAATNEKLFF
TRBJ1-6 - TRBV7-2 CASSVRTDNSPLHF
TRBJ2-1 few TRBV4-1 CASSQASGHNEQFF
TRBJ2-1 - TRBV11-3 CASSLVASDGSEQFF
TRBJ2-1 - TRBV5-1 CASRGSGGAGNEQFF
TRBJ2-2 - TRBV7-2 CASSDSGGAVTGELFF
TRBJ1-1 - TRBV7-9 CASRDRETLNTEAFF
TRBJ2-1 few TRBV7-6 CASSPRGREQFF
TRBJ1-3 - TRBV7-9 CASSPTGTGRNTIYF
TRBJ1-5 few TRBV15 CATSKKYGTVLGNQPQHF
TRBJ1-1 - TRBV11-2 CASSRPGNEAFF
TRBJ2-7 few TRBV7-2 CASSIRQGADEQYF
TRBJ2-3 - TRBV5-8 CASIYQTSTDTQYF
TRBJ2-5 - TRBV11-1 CASSSRDRGEETQYF
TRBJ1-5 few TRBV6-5 CASSYSSDQPQHF
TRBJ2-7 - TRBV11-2 CASSWTDTGEQYF
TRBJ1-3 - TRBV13 CASSLTGAGNTIYF
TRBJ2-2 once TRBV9 CASSVRAGVNTGELFF